These T cell receptor beta chains were read from a single sample in a study of blood T cells in healthy people across ages. TCRdb reprocessed the 5' RACE reads via MiXCR and lists one record per CDR3 protein. Here the sample spans hundreds of thousands of distinct CDR3 sequences, over 45% being singletons. The specimen was blood. The source of these receptors is a man aged 25 to 40 in good health. Both conserved end residues are part of each CDR3.

v_call,j_call,cdr3_aa
TRBV6-5,TRBJ2-5,CASSYTGQPSYNEQYF
TRBV6-1,TRBJ2-3,CASSEEKSGVTTDTQYF
TRBV29-1,TRBJ1-1,CSVVQGQMNTEAFF
TRBV7-2,TRBJ1-2,CASSLGTGGYGYTF
TRBV7-4,TRBJ2-3,CASSSPHGGEDTQYF
TRBV29-1,TRBJ2-5,CSVQTQTQETQYF
TRBV20-1,TRBJ2-1,CSARFSGTSGNYNEQFF
TRBV6-5,TRBJ1-2,CASSYSGREVPRYGYTF
TRBV25-1,TRBJ2-1,CASIGDRGHNEQFF
TRBV7-9,TRBJ1-1,CASGLGTNTEAFF
TRBV19,TRBJ2-3,CASSISPGLTDTQYF
TRBV5-1,TRBJ2-3,CASSYGRGDTDTQYF
TRBV19,TRBJ2-3,CASRLAGDDTQYF
TRBV20-1,TRBJ1-5,CSASGGAGNQPQHF
TRBV27,TRBJ2-7,CASSSGIYYEQYF
TRBV14,TRBJ2-7,CAVRSGSSYEQYF